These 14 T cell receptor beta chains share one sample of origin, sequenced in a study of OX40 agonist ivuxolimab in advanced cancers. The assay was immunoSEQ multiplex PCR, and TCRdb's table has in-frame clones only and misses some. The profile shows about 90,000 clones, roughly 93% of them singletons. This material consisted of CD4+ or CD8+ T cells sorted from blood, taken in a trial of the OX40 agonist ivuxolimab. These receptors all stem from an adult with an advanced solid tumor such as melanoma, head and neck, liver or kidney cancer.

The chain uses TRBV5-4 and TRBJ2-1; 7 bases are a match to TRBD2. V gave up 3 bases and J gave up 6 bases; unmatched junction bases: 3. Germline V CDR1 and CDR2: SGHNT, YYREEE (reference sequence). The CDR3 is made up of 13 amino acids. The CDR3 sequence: CASSSGLTNEQFF. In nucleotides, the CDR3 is TGTGCCAGCAGCTCGGGACTAACCAATGAGCAGTTCTTC. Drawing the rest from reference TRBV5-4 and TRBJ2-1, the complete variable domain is ETGVTQSPTHLIKTRGQQVTLRCSSQSGHNTVSWYQQALGQGPQFIFQYYREEENGRGNFPPRFSGLQFPNYSSELNVNALELDDSALYLCASSSGLTNEQFFGPGTRLTVL.

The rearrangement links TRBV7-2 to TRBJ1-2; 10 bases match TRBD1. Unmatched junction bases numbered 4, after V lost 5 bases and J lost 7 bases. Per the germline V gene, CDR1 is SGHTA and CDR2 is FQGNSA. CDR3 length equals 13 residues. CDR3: CASSRQGAAGYTF. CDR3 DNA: TGTGCCAGCAGCCGACAGGGGGCTGCTGGCTACACCTTC.

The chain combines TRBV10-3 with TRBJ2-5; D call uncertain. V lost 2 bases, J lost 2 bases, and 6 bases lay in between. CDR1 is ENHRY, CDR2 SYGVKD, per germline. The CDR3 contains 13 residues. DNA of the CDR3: TGTGCCATCAGTGAGCGTAATCAAGAGACCCAGTACTTC. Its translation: CAISERNQETQYF.

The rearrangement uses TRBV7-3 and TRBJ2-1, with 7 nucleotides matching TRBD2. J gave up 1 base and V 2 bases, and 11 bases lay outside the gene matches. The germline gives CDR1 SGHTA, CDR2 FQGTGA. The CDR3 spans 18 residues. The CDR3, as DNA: TGTGCCAGCAGCTTATACCCACCGGGAGCGGGGTCCTACAATGAGCAGTTCTTC. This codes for CASSLYPPGAGSYNEQFF.

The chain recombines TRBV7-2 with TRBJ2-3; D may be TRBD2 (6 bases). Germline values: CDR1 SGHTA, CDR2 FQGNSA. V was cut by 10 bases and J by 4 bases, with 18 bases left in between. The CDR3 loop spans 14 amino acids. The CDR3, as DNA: TGTGCCATCCAGGCGGGGCTCTTCCCAGATACGCAGTATTTT. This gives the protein CAIQAGLFPDTQYF.

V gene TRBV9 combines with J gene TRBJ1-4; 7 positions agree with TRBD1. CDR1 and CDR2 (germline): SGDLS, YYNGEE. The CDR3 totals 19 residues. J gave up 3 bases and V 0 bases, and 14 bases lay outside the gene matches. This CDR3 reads CASSVGSRVRGRPNEKLFF. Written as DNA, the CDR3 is TGTGCCAGCAGCGTAGGAAGCAGGGTGAGGGGGCGACCTAATGAAAAACTGTTTTTT.

The CDR3 DNA is TGTGCCAGCAGGGGGAGCCGGAACCCCTACAATGAGCAGTTCTTC. It yields the protein CASRGSRNPYNEQFF. The chain couples TRBV2 to TRBJ2-1; maybe TRBD2 (5 bases). The germline V gene has CDR1 SNHLY and CDR2 FYNNEI. The germline V and J ends were trimmed by 6 bases and 2 bases, with 14 bases remaining between them. The CDR3 has 15 residues.

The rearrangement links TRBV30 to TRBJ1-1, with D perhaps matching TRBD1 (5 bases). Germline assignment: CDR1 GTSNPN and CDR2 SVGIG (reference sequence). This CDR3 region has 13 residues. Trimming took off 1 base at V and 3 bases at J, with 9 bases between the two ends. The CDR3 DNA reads TGTGCCTGGAGTGAGGCGGGGCACACTGAAGCTTTCTTT. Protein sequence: CAWSEAGHTEAFF.

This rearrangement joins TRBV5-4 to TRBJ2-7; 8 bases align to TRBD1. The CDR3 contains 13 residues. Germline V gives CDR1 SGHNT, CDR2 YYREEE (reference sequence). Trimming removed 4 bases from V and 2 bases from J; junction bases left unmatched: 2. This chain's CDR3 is CASSKGQAYEQYF. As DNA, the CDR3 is TGTGCCAGCAGCAAGGGACAGGCCTACGAGCAGTACTTC.

In DNA, the CDR3 is TGTGCCAGCAGTTACTCGGGACAGGGACCCTACGAGCAGTACTTC. This encodes CASSYSGQGPYEQYF. This sequence joins TRBV6-5 and TRBJ2-7; 9 bases are a match to TRBD1. The CDR3 extends over 15 amino acids. The J segment lost 2 bases and the V segment lost 0 bases, leaving 2 bases of the junction unmatched. The germline gives CDR1 MNHEY, CDR2 SVGAGI.

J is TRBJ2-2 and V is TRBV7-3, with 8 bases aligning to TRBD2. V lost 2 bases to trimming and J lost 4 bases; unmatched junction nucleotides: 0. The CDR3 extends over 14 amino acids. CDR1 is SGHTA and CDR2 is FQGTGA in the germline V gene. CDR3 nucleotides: TGTGCCAGCAGCTTAGGGACTAGCACCGGGGAGCTGTTTTTT. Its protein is CASSLGTSTGELFF. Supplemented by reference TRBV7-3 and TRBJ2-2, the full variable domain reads GAGVSQTPSNKVTEKGKYVELRCDPISGHTALYWYRQSLGQGPEFLIYFQGTGAADDSGLPNDRFFAVRPEGSVSTLKIQRTERGDSAVYLCASSLGTSTGELFFGEGSRLTVL.

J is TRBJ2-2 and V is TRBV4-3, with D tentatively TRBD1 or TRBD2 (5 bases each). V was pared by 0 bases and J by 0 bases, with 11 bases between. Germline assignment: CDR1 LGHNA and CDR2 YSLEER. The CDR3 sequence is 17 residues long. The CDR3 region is CASSQDGGTTNTGELFF. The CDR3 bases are TGCGCCAGCAGCCAAGATGGGGGTACAACGAACACCGGGGAGCTGTTTTTT.

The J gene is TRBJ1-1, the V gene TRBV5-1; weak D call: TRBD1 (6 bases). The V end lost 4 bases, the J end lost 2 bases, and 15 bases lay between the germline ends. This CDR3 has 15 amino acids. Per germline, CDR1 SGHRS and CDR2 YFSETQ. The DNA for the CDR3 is TGCGCCAGCAGCGCCGCCGGGACACACAACACTGAAGCTTTCTTT. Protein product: CASSAAGTHNTEAFF.

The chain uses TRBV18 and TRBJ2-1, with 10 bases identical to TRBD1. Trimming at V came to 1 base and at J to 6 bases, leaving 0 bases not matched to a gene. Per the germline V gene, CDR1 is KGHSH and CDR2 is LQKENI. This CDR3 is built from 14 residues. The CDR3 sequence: CASSPRQGANEQFF. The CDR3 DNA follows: TGTGCCAGCTCACCACGACAGGGGGCCAATGAGCAGTTCTTC.